This TCR beta chain stems from a study of radiation and T cells in renal cell carcinoma. On this clone itself: Its cognate antigen is unknown.

Findings of the study overall: In blood, top tumor clones expanded by 2 weeks, shrinking by 4.

Sequenced by immunoSEQ multiplex PCR; TCRdb stores in-frame clones only, minus some. Of 70,000 to 100,000 clones in the sample, 70% to 90% were seen once. The time point here: blood 2 weeks post-SBRT. Treatment specified: 15 Gy SBRT to primary tumor, nephrectomy 4 weeks later. The starting material was blood, obtained from a patient whose treatment included radiotherapy and nephrectomy. The sequence derives from a woman aged 45-65 years with renal cell carcinoma.

The CDR3 sequence: CASTTLSYEQYF. The CDR3 nucleotides are TGTGCCAGCACCACATTATCCTACGAGCAGTACTTC. This sequence joins TRBV28 and TRBJ2-7; D is ambiguous. The CDR3 has 12 amino acids. Trimming took 7 bases from V and 1 from J, leaving 8 bases between them. The germline CDR1 and CDR2 sequences are MDHEN and SYDVKM.